This T cell receptor (beta chain) was sequenced in a study of tissue T cells after allogeneic stem cell transplantation. The wider study: Enrolled prospectively were adult allogeneic hematopoietic cell transplant recipients whose graft-versus-host disease was steroid-refractory. Of the grafts for graft-versus-host disease patients, several were unmodified and three CD34-selected. Notes on the study in general: Few T cell clones were shared across patients, but motif clusters showed tissue-specific shared signatures.

Turning to this clone: No antigen is known for it.

Germline CDR1 is SGHNT and CDR2 is YYREEE (reference sequence). This CDR3 has 16 amino acids. The V and J ends lost 0 bases and 0 bases respectively, with 9 bases between them. Sequencing used immunoSEQ multiplex PCR; TCRdb keeps in-frame clones, though not all of them. The sample holds about 28,000 clones, 85% seen once. This specimen was blood, taken before transplantation. This chain joins TRBV5-4 and TRBJ1-4; D remains ambiguous. This sequence originates from a woman aged 18 to 50 who later had graft-versus-host disease after an allogeneic stem cell transplant. DNA for the CDR3: TGTGCCAGCAGCTTGGGCAATGGCGCAACTAATGAAAAACTGTTTTTT. Residues: CASSLGNGATNEKLFF.